Listed below are T cell receptor beta chains from one sample, sequenced in a study of cytomegalovirus exposure and HLA in healthy donors. The table came from immunoSEQ multiplex PCR; TCRdb's copy has only in-frame clones and leaves some out. The sample carries around 65,000 clones, less than 90% recorded once. The material sequenced was PBMCs. The receptors stem from a female donor in good health and CMV-seronegative. CDR3s include the opening cysteine and the closing phenylalanine or tryptophan. Each record gives: clone size, D gene, V gene, J gene, CDR3 DNA, CDR3 protein. D genes are given only for firm matches. Some rows mark clone size as missing; the rest say once, few, many or name a class of expanded clone.

>NA|NA|TRBV28|TRBJ1-1
TGTGCCAGCAGTCCTCAGGGATACACTGAAGCTTTCTTT
CASSPQGYTEAFF
>NA|TRBD1|TRBV5-1|TRBJ1-1
TGCGCCAGCAGCTTGTCCGGGACAGTAGCGGAAGCTTTCTTT
CASSLSGTVAEAFF
>NA|TRBD2|TRBV10-3|TRBJ2-7
TGTGCCATCAGTGTAAGGGGGGGTAGCGGGAGGGGAAACGAGCAGTACTTC
CAISVRGGSGRGNEQYF
>NA|NA|TRBV27|TRBJ2-1
TGTGCCAGCAGTTTATCGCGCGACAATGAGCAGTTCTTC
CASSLSRDNEQFF
>NA|TRBD1|TRBV25-1|TRBJ1-4
TGTGCCAGCAGTGAATCCCCGGGGACAGGGTGGACTAATGAAAAACTGTTTTTT
CASSESPGTGWTNEKLFF
>NA|TRBD2|TRBV9|TRBJ2-5
TGTGCCAGCAGCGCCAGAACGATGGGAGGGGAGACCCAGTACTTC
CASSARTMGGETQYF
>few|NA|TRBV7-2|TRBJ1-3
TGTGCCAGCAGCTTATGGAGGTGGGACCCAGGGGCCATAAACACCATATATTTT
CASSLWRWDPGAINTIYF
>NA|TRBD2|TRBV19|TRBJ2-7
TGTGCCAGTAGCCCCGTTATAGCGGGGTCCTACGAGCAGTACTTC
CASSPVIAGSYEQYF
>NA|TRBD1|TRBV28|TRBJ2-6
TGTGCCAGCCTTCCGGGACAGGGATCTGCTGGGGCCAACGTCCTGACTTTC
CASLPGQGSAGANVLTF
>few|TRBD2|TRBV7-9|TRBJ2-3
TGTGCCAGCAGCTCCCTTAGCGGGGGGTTCCTTCTCACAGATACGCAGTATTTT
CASSSLSGGFLLTDTQYF
>few|TRBD2|TRBV27|TRBJ2-7
TGTGCCAGCAGTCCACAGACTAGCGGATTGTACGAGCAGTACTTC
CASSPQTSGLYEQYF
>NA|NA|TRBV6-5|TRBJ2-7
TGTGCCAGCAGCCGCATCAGACAGAGAAACTACGAGCAGTACTTC
CASSRIRQRNYEQYF
>NA|TRBD2|TRBV19|TRBJ2-3
TGTGCCAGTACTACGGGACTAGCGGGCCCAGATACGCAGTATTTT
CASTTGLAGPDTQYF
>NA|NA|TRBV5-1|TRBJ1-1
TGCGCCAGCAGCTTCAAGACTTCGGGGGAAGGCACTGAAGCTTTCTTT
CASSFKTSGEGTEAFF
>few|NA|TRBV11-3|TRBJ2-3
TGTGCCAGCAGCTCTAGAACAGATACGCAGTATTTT
CASSSRTDTQYF
>NA|TRBD1|TRBV30|TRBJ1-6
TGTGCCTACTCAGGGGGCTCCTATAATTCACCCCTCCACTTT
CAYSGGSYNSPLHF
>NA|TRBD1|TRBV19|TRBJ1-1
TGTGCCAGCTACAGGGGACAGGGCACTGAAGCTTTCTTT
CASYRGQGTEAFF
>few|TRBD1|TRBV28|TRBJ1-2
TGTGCCAGCAGTCCGGGACAGGTTGTTGGCTACACCTTC
CASSPGQVVGYTF
>NA|NA|TRBV19|TRBJ1-4
TGTGCCAGTAGCCCCGCTTCCCACCTCAGTGAAAAACTGTTTTTT
CASSPASHLSEKLFF
>NA|NA|TRBV6-1|TRBJ2-2
TGTGCCAGCAGGGGGGGTTGGATCGGGGAGCTGTTTTTT
CASRGGWIGELFF
>medium-sized|TRBD1|TRBV5-6|TRBJ2-7
TGTGCCAGCAGCCAAGGGGGCCCGAGCTATTACGAGCAGTACTTC
CASSQGGPSYYEQYF
>NA|TRBD2|TRBV6-1|TRBJ2-3
TGTGCCAGCAGTGAAGCTGCGGGGGGTAGGACAGATACGCAGTATTTT
CASSEAAGGRTDTQYF
>NA|TRBD2|TRBV27|TRBJ2-7
TGTGCCAGCAGTTTGGGGACTAGCGGGCTCTACGAGCAGTACTTC
CASSLGTSGLYEQYF
>once|TRBD1|TRBV7-2|TRBJ2-7
TGTGCCAGCAGCTTAGTGGGACAGCTAACCTACGAGCAGTACTTC
CASSLVGQLTYEQYF
>NA|NA|TRBV19|TRBJ2-1
TGTGCCAGTAAGGGGGAGTGGAATGAGCAGTTCTTC
CASKGEWNEQFF
>NA|NA|TRBV27|TRBJ1-1
TGTGCCAGCAGTTCGGGACAGAACACTGAAGCTTTCTTT
CASSSGQNTEAFF
>NA|NA|TRBV5-1|TRBJ1-1
TGCGCCAGCAGCTTGGAGGGGGGGGGTGACCCCTACATCTCGGCATACACTGAAGCTTTCTTT
CASSLEGGGDPYISAYTEAFF
>NA|TRBD1|TRBV18|TRBJ2-5
TGTGCCAGCTCGCAGAACAGGGGGCTGGAGACCCAGTACTTC
CASSQNRGLETQYF
>few|TRBD1|TRBV10-3|TRBJ1-2
TGTGCCATCAGTGAGGCCCCGGGACAGGGGTATGGCTACACCTTC
CAISEAPGQGYGYTF
>NA|NA|TRBV28|TRBJ1-5
TGTGCCAGCAGCCCCGGGGTAGGGAGCCAGCCCCAGCATTTT
CASSPGVGSQPQHF
>once|TRBD1|TRBV2|TRBJ1-2
TGTGCCAGCAGGGGACTAAGACAGGGGAAAGGAGCTAACTATGGCTACACCTTC
CASRGLRQGKGANYGYTF
>NA|TRBD2|TRBV11-1|TRBJ2-1
TGTGCCAGCAGCTTATGGAGTAGCGGGGGGGGCGGTGAGCAGTTCTTC
CASSLWSSGGGGEQFF
>NA|NA|TRBV29-1|TRBJ1-1
TGCAGCGTTGTACGACCCGAGGGCACTGAAGCTTTCTTT
CSVVRPEGTEAFF
>once|NA|TRBV28|TRBJ2-7
TGTGCCAGCAGTTTAGTACAGGGCTCCTACGAGCAGTACTTC
CASSLVQGSYEQYF
>NA|NA|TRBV7-2|TRBJ1-1
TGTGCCAGCAGCAACAGGAGAAACACTGAAGCTTTCTTT
CASSNRRNTEAFF
>NA|NA|TRBV29-1|TRBJ1-2
TGCAGCGTGCTGAGGATAAGCAGGGGCGCCGATGGCTACACCTTC
CSVLRISRGADGYTF
>NA|NA|TRBV14|TRBJ1-1
TGTGCCAGCAGCCAAGATTTCGGCAGGGGGAACACTGAAGCTTTCTTT
CASSQDFGRGNTEAFF
>NA|NA|TRBV7-8|TRBJ2-1
TGTGCCAGCAGCATACTTCCCACAGGGTTTTTAAATGAGCAGTTCTTC
CASSILPTGFLNEQFF
>NA|TRBD1|TRBV6-1|TRBJ1-3
TGTGCCAGCAGTCCGGGACAGCGAATTGGAAACACCATATATTTT
CASSPGQRIGNTIYF
>NA|NA|TRBV6-6|TRBJ2-3
TGTGCCAGCAGTGACAGGACGATCACAGATACGCAGTATTTT
CASSDRTITDTQYF
>NA|TRBD1|TRBV29-1|TRBJ1-5
TGCAGCGTGGCGCAGGGGGCCGGCAATCAGCCCCAGCATTTT
CSVAQGAGNQPQHF
>NA|TRBD2|TRBV18|TRBJ2-3
TGTGCCAGCTCACCTCCGGGACTAGCCGGGGATACGCAGTATTTT
CASSPPGLAGDTQYF
>NA|NA|TRBV6-1|TRBJ1-1
TGTGCCAGCAGTGAGTCCGGGGCTTTCTTT
CASSESGAFF
>NA|NA|TRBV30|TRBJ1-3
TGTGCCTGGAGTCCTGACTTCCTTCCCCCTGGAAACACCATATATTTT
CAWSPDFLPPGNTIYF
>NA|TRBD1|TRBV2|TRBJ1-6
TGTGCCAGCAAGGGACAGGGTGCTTTTAATTCACCCCTCCACTTT
CASKGQGAFNSPLHF
>NA|NA|TRBV2|TRBJ1-3
TGTGCCAGCAGTGATCAAGGGCAGGGGATTTCATATTTT
CASSDQGQGISYF
>NA|NA|TRBV27|TRBJ2-1
TGTGCCAGCAGTAGAGAAAGGGGGAATGAGCAGTTCTTC
CASSRERGNEQFF
>NA|NA|TRBV7-2|TRBJ2-7
TGTGCCAGCAGCTTTCAGGTCTCCTACGAGCAGTACTTC
CASSFQVSYEQYF
>NA|TRBD1|TRBV27|TRBJ1-6
TGTGCCAGCAGGAAAACGGACAGGTCCTCCTATAATTCACCCCTCCACTTT
CASRKTDRSSYNSPLHF
>NA|TRBD1|TRBV6-6|TRBJ1-1
TGTGCCAGCAGTACAGACAGGGGGCGGGCGAACACTGAAGCTTTCTTT
CASSTDRGRANTEAFF
>NA|NA|TRBV28|TRBJ1-2
TGTGCCAGCAGTCTTGCCGGTGGCTACACCTTC
CASSLAGGYTF
>NA|NA|TRBV4-1|TRBJ1-5
TGCGCCAGCAGCCAAGAGACATTTAATAATCAGCCCCAGCATTTT
CASSQETFNNQPQHF
>NA|TRBD2|TRBV13|TRBJ2-5
TGTGCCAGCAGCACCCGACTAGCGGGGGAATCGGAGACCCAGTACTTC
CASSTRLAGESETQYF
>NA|NA|TRBV27|TRBJ2-6
TGTGCCAGCAGTTCCCCCATTTCTGGGGCCAACGGCCTGACTTTC
CASSSPISGANGLTF
>NA|NA|TRBV7-2|TRBJ1-5
TGTGCCAGCAGCTTAGATTGGGCGACTCAGCCCCAGCATTTT
CASSLDWATQPQHF
>NA|TRBD1|TRBV15|TRBJ2-5
TGTGCCACCAGCAGGGACAGGGGACAAGAGACCCAGTACTTC
CATSRDRGQETQYF
>NA|NA|TRBV2|TRBJ1-1
TGTGCCAGCAGTGAAGGAGGGGGATTGAACACTGAAGCTTTCTTT
CASSEGGGLNTEAFF
>NA|NA|TRBV30|TRBJ1-4
TGTGCCTGGAGTGTATTCGGGTGGGAAAAACTGTTTTTT
CAWSVFGWEKLFF
>NA|NA|TRBV5-1|TRBJ2-3
TGCGCCAGCAGCTTGGGGCCAGTCACAGATACGCAGTATTTT
CASSLGPVTDTQYF
>few|TRBD2|TRBV7-2|TRBJ2-5
TGTGCCAGCAGCTTAGTAGCGGGGAAGCGGACCCAGTACTTC
CASSLVAGKRTQYF